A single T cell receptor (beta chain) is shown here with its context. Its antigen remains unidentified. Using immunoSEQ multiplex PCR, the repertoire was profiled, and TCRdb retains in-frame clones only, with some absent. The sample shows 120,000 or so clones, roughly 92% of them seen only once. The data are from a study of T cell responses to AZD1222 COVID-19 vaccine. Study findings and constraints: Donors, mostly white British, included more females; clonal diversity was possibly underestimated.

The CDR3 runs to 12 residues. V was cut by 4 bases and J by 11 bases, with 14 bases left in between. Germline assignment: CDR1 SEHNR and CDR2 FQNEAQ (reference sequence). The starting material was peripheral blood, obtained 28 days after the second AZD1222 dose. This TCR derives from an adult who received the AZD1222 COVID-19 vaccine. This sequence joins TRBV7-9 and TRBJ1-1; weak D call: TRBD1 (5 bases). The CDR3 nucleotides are TGTGCCAGCAGCTCGCAGGGCCCTACGGCTTTCTTT. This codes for CASSSQGPTAFF. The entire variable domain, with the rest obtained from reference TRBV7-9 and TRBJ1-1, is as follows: DTGVSQNPRHKITKRGQNVTFRCDPISEHNRLYWYRQTLGQGPEFLTYFQNEAQLEKSRLLSDRFSAERPKGSFSTLEIQRTEQGDSAMYLCASSSQGPTAFFGQGTRLTVV.